This paragraph reports one T cell receptor (beta chain). TCRdb called the PCR reads again in MiXCR, with one record for every CDR3 protein. The sample shows fewer than 9,000 distinct CDR3 sequences, more than 25% of them seen only once. This sample was taken from a study of immune characterization of retroperitoneal liposarcoma. The CDR3 runs to 16 residues. The germline V gene encodes CDR1 MNHNY and CDR2 SVGAGI (reference sequence). Sequencing was carried out using blood. The clonotype originates from a male donor with retroperitoneal liposarcoma. This chain joins TRBV6-6 and TRBJ2-1, with D hard to call. The J call may be wrong; the DNA end is better matched by TRBJ2-5. CDR3 DNA: TGTGCCAGCAGTTCATCGGGCCAAAATTGGGAAGAGACCCAGTACTTC. This codes for CASSSSGQNWEETQYF.